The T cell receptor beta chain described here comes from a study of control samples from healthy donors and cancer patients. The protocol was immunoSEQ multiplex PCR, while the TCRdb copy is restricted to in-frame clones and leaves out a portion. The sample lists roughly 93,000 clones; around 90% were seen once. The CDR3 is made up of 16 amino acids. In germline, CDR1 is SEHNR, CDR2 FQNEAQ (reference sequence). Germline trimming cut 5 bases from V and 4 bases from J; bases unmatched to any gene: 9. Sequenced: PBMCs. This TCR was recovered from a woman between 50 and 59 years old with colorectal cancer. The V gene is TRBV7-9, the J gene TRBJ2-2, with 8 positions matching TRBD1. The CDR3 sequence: CASSPPDRAGTGELFF. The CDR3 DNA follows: TGTGCCAGCAGCCCCCCGGACAGGGCGGGCACCGGGGAGCTGTTTTTT.